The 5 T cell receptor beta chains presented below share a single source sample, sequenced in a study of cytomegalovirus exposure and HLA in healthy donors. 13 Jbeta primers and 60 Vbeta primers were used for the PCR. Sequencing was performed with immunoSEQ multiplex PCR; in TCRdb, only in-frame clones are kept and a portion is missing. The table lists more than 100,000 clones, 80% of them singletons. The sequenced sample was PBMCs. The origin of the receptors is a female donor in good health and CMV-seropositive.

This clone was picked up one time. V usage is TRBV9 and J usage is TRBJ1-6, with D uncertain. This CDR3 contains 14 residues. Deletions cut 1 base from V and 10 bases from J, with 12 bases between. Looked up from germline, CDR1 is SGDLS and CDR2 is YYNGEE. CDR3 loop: CASSVYISNSPLHF. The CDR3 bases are TGTGCCAGCAGCGTATATATCTCTAACTCACCCCTCCACTTT. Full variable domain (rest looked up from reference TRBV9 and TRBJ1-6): DSGVTQTPKHLITATGQRVTLRCSPRSGDLSVYWYQQSLDQGLQFLIQYYNGEERAKGNILERFSAQQFPDLHSELNLSSLELGDSALYFCASSVYISNSPLHFGNGTRLTVT.

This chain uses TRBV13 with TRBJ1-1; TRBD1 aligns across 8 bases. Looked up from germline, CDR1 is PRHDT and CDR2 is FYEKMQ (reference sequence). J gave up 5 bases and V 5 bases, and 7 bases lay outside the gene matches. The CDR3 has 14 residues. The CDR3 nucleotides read TGTGCCAGCAGCCGCACAGGGGGAGAAACTGAAGCTTTCTTT. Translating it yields CASSRTGGETEAFF. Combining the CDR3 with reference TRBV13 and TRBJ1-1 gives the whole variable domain AAGVIQSPRHLIKEKRETATLKCYPIPRHDTVYWYQQGPGQDPQFLISFYEKMQSDKGSIPDRFSAQQFSDYHSELNMSSLELGDSALYFCASSRTGGETEAFFGQGTRLTVV.

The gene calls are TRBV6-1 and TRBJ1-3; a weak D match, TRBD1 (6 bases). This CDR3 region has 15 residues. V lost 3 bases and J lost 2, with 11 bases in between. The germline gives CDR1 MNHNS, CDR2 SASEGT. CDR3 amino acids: CASSEERTAGNTIYF. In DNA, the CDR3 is TGTGCCAGCAGTGAGGAAAGGACAGCTGGAAACACCATATATTTT.

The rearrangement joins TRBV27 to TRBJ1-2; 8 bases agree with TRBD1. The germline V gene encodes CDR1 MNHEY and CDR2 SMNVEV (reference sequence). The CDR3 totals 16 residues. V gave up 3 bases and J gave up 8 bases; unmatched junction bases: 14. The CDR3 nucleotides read TGTGCCAGCAGTTTGTTGGGGCAGGGGGCATTTTGGGGCTACACCTTC. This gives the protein CASSLLGQGAFWGYTF.

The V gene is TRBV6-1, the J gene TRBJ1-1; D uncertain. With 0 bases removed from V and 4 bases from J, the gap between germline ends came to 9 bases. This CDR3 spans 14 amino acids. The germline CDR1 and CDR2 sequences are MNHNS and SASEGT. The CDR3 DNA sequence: TGTGCCAGCAGTGAAGCCGCCCGGAGCACTGAAGCTTTCTTT. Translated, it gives CASSEAARSTEAFF.